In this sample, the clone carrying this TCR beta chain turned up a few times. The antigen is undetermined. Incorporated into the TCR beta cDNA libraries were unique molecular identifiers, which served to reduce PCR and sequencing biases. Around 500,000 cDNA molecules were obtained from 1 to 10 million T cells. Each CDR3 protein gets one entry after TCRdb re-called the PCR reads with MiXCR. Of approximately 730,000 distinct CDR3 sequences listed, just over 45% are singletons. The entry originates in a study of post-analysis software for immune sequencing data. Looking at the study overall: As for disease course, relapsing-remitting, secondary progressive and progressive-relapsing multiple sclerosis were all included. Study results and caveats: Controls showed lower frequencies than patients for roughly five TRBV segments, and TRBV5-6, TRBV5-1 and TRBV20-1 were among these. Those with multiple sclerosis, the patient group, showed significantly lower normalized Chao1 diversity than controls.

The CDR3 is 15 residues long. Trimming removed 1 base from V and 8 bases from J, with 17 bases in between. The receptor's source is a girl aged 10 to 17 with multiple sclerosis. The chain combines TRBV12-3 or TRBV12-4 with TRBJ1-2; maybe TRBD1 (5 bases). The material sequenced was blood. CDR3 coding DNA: TGTGCCAGCAGTTTAGGTCCGGGACCGTGGGAAGGCTACACCTTC. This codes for CASSLGPGPWEGYTF.